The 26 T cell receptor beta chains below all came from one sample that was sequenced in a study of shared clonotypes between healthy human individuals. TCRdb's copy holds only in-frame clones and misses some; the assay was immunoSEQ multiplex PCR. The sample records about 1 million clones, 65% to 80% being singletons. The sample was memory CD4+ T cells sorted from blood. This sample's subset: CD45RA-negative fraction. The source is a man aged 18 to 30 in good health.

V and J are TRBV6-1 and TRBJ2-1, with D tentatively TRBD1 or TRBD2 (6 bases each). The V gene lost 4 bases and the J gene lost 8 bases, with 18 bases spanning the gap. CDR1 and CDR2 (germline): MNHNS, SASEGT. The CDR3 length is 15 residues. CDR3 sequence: CASSGSRAGEDEQFF. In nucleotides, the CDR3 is TGTGCCAGCAGTGGAAGTCGGGCAGGGGAGGATGAGCAGTTCTTC.

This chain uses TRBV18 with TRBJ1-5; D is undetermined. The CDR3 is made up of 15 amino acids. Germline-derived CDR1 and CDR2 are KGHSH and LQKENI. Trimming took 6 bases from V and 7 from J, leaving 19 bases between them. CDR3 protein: CASSLIPELPQPQHF. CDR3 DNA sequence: TGTGCCAGCTCCCTCATCCCCGAGCTCCCCCAGCCCCAGCATTTT.

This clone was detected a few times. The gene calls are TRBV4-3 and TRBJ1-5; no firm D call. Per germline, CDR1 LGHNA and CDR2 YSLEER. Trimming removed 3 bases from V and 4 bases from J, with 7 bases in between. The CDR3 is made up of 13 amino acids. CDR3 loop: CASSHERNQPQHF. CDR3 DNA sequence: TGCGCCAGCAGCCATGAAAGGAATCAGCCCCAGCATTTT.

The CDR3 region has the DNA TGTGCCAGCAGCCACAGGGGCTATAATTCACCCCTCCACTTT. This sequence encodes CASSHRGYNSPLHF. J is TRBJ1-6 and V is TRBV7-9; 7 bases are shared with TRBD1. CDR3 size: 14 residues. CDR1 is SEHNR, CDR2 FQNEAQ, per germline (reference sequence). V lost 5 bases to trimming and J lost 3 bases; unmatched junction nucleotides: 1.

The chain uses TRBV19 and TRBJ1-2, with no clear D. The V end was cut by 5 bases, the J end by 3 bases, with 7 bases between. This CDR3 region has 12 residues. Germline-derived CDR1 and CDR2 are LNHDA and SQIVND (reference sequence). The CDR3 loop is CASSHQDYGYTF. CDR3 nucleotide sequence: TGTGCCAGTAGTCACCAGGACTATGGCTACACCTTC. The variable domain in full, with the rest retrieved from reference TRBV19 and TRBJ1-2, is DGGITQSPKYLFRKEGQNVTLSCEQNLNHDAMYWYRQDPGQGLRLIYYSQIVNDFQKGDIAEGYSVSREKKESFPLTVTSAQKNPTAFYLCASSHQDYGYTFGSGTRLTVV.

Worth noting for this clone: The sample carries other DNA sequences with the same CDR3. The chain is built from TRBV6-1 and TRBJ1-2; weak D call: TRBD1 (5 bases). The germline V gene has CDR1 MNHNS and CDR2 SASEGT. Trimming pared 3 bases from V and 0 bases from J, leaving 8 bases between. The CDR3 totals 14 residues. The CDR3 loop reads CASSEGPSNYGYTF. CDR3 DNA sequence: TGTGCCAGCAGTGAGGGACCCTCTAACTATGGCTACACCTTC.

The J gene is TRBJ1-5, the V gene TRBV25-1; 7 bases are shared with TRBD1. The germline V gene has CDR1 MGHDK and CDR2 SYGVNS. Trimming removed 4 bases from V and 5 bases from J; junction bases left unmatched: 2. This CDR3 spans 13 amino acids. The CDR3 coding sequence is TGTGCCAGCAGTGGACAGGGATATCAGCCCCAGCATTTT. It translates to CASSGQGYQPQHF.

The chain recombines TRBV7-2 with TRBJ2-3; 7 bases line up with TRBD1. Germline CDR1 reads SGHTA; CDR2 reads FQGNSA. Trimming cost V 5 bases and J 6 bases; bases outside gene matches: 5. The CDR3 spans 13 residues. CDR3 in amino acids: CASSPPTGDTQYF. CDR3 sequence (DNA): TGTGCCAGCAGCCCTCCGACAGGGGATACGCAGTATTTT.

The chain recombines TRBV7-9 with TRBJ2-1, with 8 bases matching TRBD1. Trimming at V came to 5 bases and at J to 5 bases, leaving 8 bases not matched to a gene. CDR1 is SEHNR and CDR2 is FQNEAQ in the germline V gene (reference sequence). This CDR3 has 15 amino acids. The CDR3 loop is CASSPGQGPNNEQFF. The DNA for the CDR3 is TGTGCCAGCAGCCCCGGACAGGGACCTAACAATGAGCAGTTCTTC.

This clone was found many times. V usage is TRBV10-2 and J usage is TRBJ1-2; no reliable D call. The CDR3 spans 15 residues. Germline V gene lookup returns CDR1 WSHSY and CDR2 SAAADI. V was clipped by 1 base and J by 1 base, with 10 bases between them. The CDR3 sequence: CASSEWSAINYGYTF. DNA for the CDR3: TGCGCCAGCAGTGAGTGGTCAGCGATTAACTATGGCTACACCTTC.

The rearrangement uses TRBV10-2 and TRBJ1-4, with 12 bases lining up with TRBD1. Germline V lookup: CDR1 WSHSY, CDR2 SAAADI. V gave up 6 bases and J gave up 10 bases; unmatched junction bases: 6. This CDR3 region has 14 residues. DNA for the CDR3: TGCGCCAGCAGCCTGGGACAGGGGGCGGGAAAACTGTTTTTT. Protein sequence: CASSLGQGAGKLFF.

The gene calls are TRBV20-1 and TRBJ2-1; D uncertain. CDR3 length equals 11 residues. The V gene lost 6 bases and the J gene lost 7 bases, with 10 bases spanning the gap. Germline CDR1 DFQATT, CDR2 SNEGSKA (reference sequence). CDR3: CSAEKGNEQFF. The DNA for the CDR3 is TGCAGTGCCGAGAAGGGTAATGAGCAGTTCTTC.

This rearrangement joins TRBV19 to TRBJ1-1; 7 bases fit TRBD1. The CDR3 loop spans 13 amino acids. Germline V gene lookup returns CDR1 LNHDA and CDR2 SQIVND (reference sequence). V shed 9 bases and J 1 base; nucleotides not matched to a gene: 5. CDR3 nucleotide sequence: TGTGCCAGCCCGGGACAGTCGAACACTGAAGCTTTCTTT. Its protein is CASPGQSNTEAFF.

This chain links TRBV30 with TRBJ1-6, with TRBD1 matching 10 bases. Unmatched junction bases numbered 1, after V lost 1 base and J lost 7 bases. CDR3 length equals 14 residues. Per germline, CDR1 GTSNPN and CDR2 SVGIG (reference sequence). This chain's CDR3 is CAWSEGQGNSPLHF. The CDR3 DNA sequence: TGTGCCTGGAGTGAGGGACAGGGGAATTCACCCCTCCACTTT.

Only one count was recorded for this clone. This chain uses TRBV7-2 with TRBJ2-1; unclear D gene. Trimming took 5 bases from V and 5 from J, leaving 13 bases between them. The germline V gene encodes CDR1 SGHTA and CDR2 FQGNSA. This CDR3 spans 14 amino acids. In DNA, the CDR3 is TGTGCCAGCAGCCTCCAGAGGAGCAACAATGAGCAGTTCTTC. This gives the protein CASSLQRSNNEQFF.

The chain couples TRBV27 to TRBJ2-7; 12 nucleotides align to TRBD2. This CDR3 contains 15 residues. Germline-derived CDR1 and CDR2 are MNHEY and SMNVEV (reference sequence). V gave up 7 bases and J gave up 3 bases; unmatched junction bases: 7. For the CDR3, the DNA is TGTGCCAGCACCCTCCTAGCGGGAGGGCTCTACGAGCAGTACTTC. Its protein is CASTLLAGGLYEQYF.

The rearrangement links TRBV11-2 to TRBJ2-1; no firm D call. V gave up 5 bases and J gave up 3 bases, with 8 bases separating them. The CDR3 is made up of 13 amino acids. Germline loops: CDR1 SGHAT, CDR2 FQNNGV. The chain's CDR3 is CASSPHSYNEQFF. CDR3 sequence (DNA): TGTGCCAGCAGCCCCCATAGCTACAATGAGCAGTTCTTC.

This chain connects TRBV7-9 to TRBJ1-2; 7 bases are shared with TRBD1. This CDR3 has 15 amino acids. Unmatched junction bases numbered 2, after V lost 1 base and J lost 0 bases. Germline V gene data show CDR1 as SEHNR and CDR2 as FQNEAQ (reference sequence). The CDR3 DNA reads TGTGCCAGCAGCTTAGAAACAGGGGCTAACTATGGCTACACCTTC. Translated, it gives CASSLETGANYGYTF.

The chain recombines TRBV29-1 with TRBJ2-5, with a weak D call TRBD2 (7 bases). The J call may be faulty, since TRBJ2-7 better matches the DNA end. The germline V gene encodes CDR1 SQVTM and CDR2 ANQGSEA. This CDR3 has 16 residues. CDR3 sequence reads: CSVGRPAGAVSYEQYF. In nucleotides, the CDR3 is TGCAGCGTTGGACGTCCTGCGGGGGCAGTTTCCTACGAGCAGTACTTC.

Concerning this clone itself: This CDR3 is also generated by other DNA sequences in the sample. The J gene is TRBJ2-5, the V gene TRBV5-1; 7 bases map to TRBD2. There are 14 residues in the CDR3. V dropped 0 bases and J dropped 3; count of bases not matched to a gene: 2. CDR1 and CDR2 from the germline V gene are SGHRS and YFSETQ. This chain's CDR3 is CASSLVAGEETQYF. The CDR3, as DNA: TGCGCCAGCAGCTTGGTTGCGGGGGAAGAGACCCAGTACTTC.

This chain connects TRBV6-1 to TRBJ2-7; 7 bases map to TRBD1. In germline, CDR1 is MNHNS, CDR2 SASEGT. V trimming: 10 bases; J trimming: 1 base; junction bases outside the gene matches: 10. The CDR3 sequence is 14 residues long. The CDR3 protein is CATGRGTVSYEQYF. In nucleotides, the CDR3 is TGTGCCACCGGGCGTGGGACAGTTTCCTACGAGCAGTACTTC.

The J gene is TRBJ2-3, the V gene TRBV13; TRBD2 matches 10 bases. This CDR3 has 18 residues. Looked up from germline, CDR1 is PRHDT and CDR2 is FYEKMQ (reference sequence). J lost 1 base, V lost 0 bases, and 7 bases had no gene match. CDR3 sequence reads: CASSLGLWGTSGTDTQYF. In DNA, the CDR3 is TGTGCCAGCAGCTTAGGCCTTTGGGGGACTAGCGGCACAGATACGCAGTATTTT.

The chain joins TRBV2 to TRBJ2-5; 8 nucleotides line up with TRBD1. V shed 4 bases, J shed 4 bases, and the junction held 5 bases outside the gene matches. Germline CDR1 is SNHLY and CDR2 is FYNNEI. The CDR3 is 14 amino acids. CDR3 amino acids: CASSGTGTRETQYF. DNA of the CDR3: TGTGCCAGCAGTGGGACAGGGACGAGAGAGACCCAGTACTTC.

CDR3 residues: CASSLVGVATKGYEQYF. The CDR3 nucleotides are TGTGCCAGCAGCTTGGTTGGGGTGGCCACTAAGGGTTACGAGCAGTACTTC. V and J are TRBV5-8 and TRBJ2-7, with D unresolved. CDR3 length: 17 amino acids. Germline-derived CDR1 and CDR2 are SGHTS and YDEGEE. V was clipped by 0 bases and J by 4 bases, with 20 bases between them. The variable domain in full, with the rest retrieved from reference TRBV5-8 and TRBJ2-7, is EAGVTQSPTHLIKTRGQQATLRCSPISGHTSVYWYQQALGLGLQFLLWYDEGEERNRGNFPPRFSGRQFPNYSSELNVNALELEDSALYLCASSLVGVATKGYEQYFGPGTRLTVT.

This CDR3 reads CASSVTGAIKNIQYF. CDR3 nucleotide sequence: TGTGCCAGTAGTGTAACAGGGGCTATAAAAAACATTCAGTACTTC. The rearrangement uses TRBV19 and TRBJ2-4; 7 positions agree with TRBD1. Germline V CDR1 and CDR2: LNHDA, SQIVND (reference sequence). V lost 5 bases and J lost 4; bases outside the gene matches: 8. The CDR3 runs to 15 residues.

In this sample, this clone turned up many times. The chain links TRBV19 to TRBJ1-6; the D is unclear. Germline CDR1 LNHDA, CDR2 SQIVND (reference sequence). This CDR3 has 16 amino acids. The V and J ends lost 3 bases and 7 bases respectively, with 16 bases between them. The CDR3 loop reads CASSISSEAANSPLHF. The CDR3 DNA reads TGTGCCAGTAGTATTAGTAGTGAGGCAGCAAATTCACCCCTCCACTTT.